This T cell receptor (beta chain) derives from a study of blood T cell repertoires in COVID-19 (dated by TCRdb to the early 2020s). Study-wide context: Samples from collaborators originated in the United States, Italy and Spain and spanned both the acute and convalescent phases of COVID-19. The prospective study material was composed of cDNA or gDNA derived from T cells, B-cell-depleted T cells, or PBMCs. The dataset comprised deeply sampled blood TCRbeta repertoires from subjects exposed to, actively infected with, or recovered from COVID-19. A freely available public database, intended as a resource for researchers studying the immune response to SARS-CoV-2, is where the repertoires were released. The samples were drawn from two sources: the first 160 participants of the ongoing ImmuneRACE study, and 950 to 1,500 subjects contributed by 6 global collaborators. A de-identified subject ID, COVID-19 status, age in years and sex were almost always included in the sample metadata. Where available, HLA class I and class II types were obtained from metadata supplied by the sample provider rather than from assay-based typing.

TCRbeta CDR3 regions were amplified from genomic DNA using the immunoSEQ Assay, a bias-controlled multiplex PCR. In the original analysis: The number of nucleated cells in each sample was estimated by amplification of reference gene primers within the assay. To quantify the absolute abundance of each unique TCRbeta CDR3 rearrangement, sequence reads were collapsed and filtered. Productive Simpson clonality was computed per sample as the square root of Simpson's diversity index over productive rearrangements. In TCRdb, the immuneACCESS table is reduced to in-frame sequences with V and J assigned. These tables do not hold every clone; where another copy was compared, an unresolved V gene accounts for under half, and the others remain unexplained. The V and J calls and clone size are taken from that table; D and trimming were inferred from the DNA. This sample lists under 300,000 clones; approximately 80% were detected once. The top ten clonotypes cover about 2.3% of the sample.

Overall study outcomes, separate from this receptor: The amount of clinical and demographic metadata varied by source and participant and was provided uncurated.

With respect to this clone: The clone's antigen remains unknown. The sample holds no much larger clone one base away, and base qualities are not on file.

The CDR3 starts with the cysteine, ends with the phenylalanine, and has 16 residues. Left in the record is the CDR3 DNA by itself, 48 bases read in frame from the first base. The junction shows trimming of 1 base on V and 1 base on J, plus 13 bases between the germline ends. For CDR1 and CDR2, the germline V gene lists SGHVS and FNYEAQ. A second Seattle source provided samples from volunteer blood donors who had recovered from COVID-19. Whole blood was collected in K2EDTA tubes by collaborating institutions according to the institutions' own protocols. For TCRbeta analysis, collaborator samples were shipped as frozen whole blood, as isolated PBMCs, or as DNA extracted from either sample type.

The V and J segments used are TRBV7-6 and TRBJ1-2, with the identity of the D gene unclear. This receptor was taken from a man aged 35-49 years who had recovered from COVID-19. The sample consisted of peripheral blood. The nucleotide sequence reads as follows: TGTGCCAGCAGCTTAGGTGTCATAGACAATAACTATGGCTACACCTTC. The translation is CASSLGVIDNNYGYTF.